These 5 T cell receptor beta chains were sequenced from one sample in a study of cytotoxic CD8 clonotypes in ibrutinib-treated CLL. Clones were sequenced by immunoSEQ multiplex PCR, and TCRdb holds only the in-frame ones, with some missing. The data show roughly 200,000 clones, over 65% seen once. This sample comprised PBMCs, obtained after 12 months of ibrutinib treatment. The origin of the receptors is a human donor with chronic lymphocytic leukemia.

V is TRBV19 and J is TRBJ2-3; TRBD1 matches 9 bases. Per germline, CDR1 LNHDA and CDR2 SQIVND (reference sequence). After removal of 6 bases from V and 2 bases from J, the junction contained 6 bases not matched to a gene. The CDR3 sequence is 15 residues long. As DNA, the CDR3 is TGTGCCAGTAGAAAAAGGACAGGGGACACAGATACGCAGTATTTT. As protein: CASRKRTGDTDTQYF.

The chain links TRBV5-1 to TRBJ2-3, with 11 bases matching TRBD2. The CDR3 spans 16 residues. V trimming: 4 bases; J trimming: 4 bases; junction bases outside the gene matches: 8. CDR1 and CDR2 from the germline V gene are SGHRS and YFSETQ. In nucleotides, the CDR3 is TGCGCCAGCAGCGGGATAGCGGGGGGGCTGGCAGATACGCAGTATTTT. Its translation: CASSGIAGGLADTQYF.

This clone was detected only once. The rearrangement joins TRBV9 to TRBJ1-2; 7 positions agree with TRBD1. The CDR3 has 13 amino acids. Losses at the gene ends were 3 bases for V and 3 bases for J; bases not matched to a gene: 2. Germline CDR1 and CDR2: SGDLS and YYNGEE. CDR3 region: CASSATGYYGYTF. As DNA, the CDR3 is TGTGCCAGCAGCGCGACAGGGTACTATGGCTACACCTTC.

The J gene is TRBJ2-7, the V gene TRBV29-1; possibly TRBD1 for D (5 bases). With 4 bases removed from V and 5 bases from J, the gap between germline ends came to 18 bases. The CDR3 spans 14 residues. Germline values: CDR1 SQVTM, CDR2 ANQGSEA. The CDR3 DNA is TGCAGCGTTGGGGCCAGGGCTGGGCGGCACGAGCAGTACTTC. The encoded protein is CSVGARAGRHEQYF.

The rearrangement joins TRBV5-8 to TRBJ1-3, with no clear D. The CDR3 totals 13 residues. Trimming pared 3 bases from V and 2 bases from J, leaving 6 bases between. Germline lookup yields CDR1 SGHTS and CDR2 YDEGEE. Written as DNA, the CDR3 is TGTGCCAGCAGCTGGCCGACTGGAAACACCATATATTTT. Its translation is CASSWPTGNTIYF.